Below, 18 T cell receptor beta chains from the same sample are listed, as sequenced in a study of a mutant IDH1 vaccine in newly diagnosed glioma. Here immunoSEQ multiplex PCR was the method, and the copy in TCRdb shows in-frame clones only, minus some. The table lists about 98,000 clones, roughly 90% of them singletons. Regarding time point: baseline, week 1 (first vaccination visit). Treatment meaning: pre-vaccination baseline after standard-of-care therapy. The material sequenced was PBMCs, taken from a glioma patient treated with radiotherapy, temozolomide or both. Source of these receptors: a woman between 45 and 60 years old with glioma.

This clone occurred once. This chain connects TRBV29-1 to TRBJ2-6; a possible D gene is TRBD2 (5 bases). The CDR3 runs 13 residues. Germline V CDR1 and CDR2: SQVTM, ANQGSEA. Deletions cut 3 bases from V and 2 bases from J, with 5 bases between. The chain's CDR3 is CSVDGAGANVLTF. The DNA of the CDR3 is TGCAGCGTTGACGGGGCTGGGGCCAACGTCCTGACTTTC.

The chain recombines TRBV27 with TRBJ2-1; TRBD1 aligns across 11 bases. Germline assignment: CDR1 MNHEY and CDR2 SMNVEV (reference sequence). The CDR3 loop spans 14 amino acids. V gave up 7 bases and J gave up 6 bases; unmatched junction bases: 5. The CDR3 region has the DNA TGTGCCAGCACAGGACAGGGGGCTCCCAATGAGCAGTTCTTC. Translated: CASTGQGAPNEQFF.

The DNA for the CDR3 is TGTGCCAGCAGCCCGGGGGACTTTAGGGAGGAAAAACTGTTTTTT. Translation gives CASSPGDFREEKLFF. The chain recombines TRBV5-4 with TRBJ1-4; maybe TRBD1 (5 bases). The CDR3 is made up of 15 amino acids. Deletions cut 4 bases from V and 8 bases from J, with 18 bases between. The germline gives CDR1 SGHNT, CDR2 YYREEE (reference sequence).

The rearrangement links TRBV7-6 to TRBJ1-1, with TRBD1 matching 8 bases. Trimming removed 4 bases from V and 5 bases from J; junction bases left unmatched: 6. Per the germline V gene, CDR1 is SGHVS and CDR2 is FNYEAQ. CDR3 length: 14 amino acids. CDR3 in amino acids: CASSSGQGRTEAFF. The CDR3 coding sequence is TGTGCCAGCAGCTCAGGACAGGGACGAACTGAAGCTTTCTTT.

The rearrangement links TRBV7-3 to TRBJ2-2; no definite D call. V was trimmed by 1 base and J by 2 bases, leaving 2 bases between them. CDR1 and CDR2 (germline): SGHTA, FQGTGA. The CDR3 contains 13 residues. CDR3 DNA sequence: TGTGCCAGCAGCTTAAGCAACACCGGGGAGCTGTTTTTT. Translation: CASSLSNTGELFF.

The gene calls are TRBV28 and TRBJ2-7, with 10 nucleotides matching TRBD2. The germline CDR1 and CDR2 sequences are MDHEN and SYDVKM. Trimming cost V 2 bases and J 4 bases; bases outside gene matches: 5. The CDR3 covers 15 residues. DNA of the CDR3: TGTGCCAGCAGTTTAAGGGCTAGCGGGGGATACGAGCAGTACTTC. Translation gives CASSLRASGGYEQYF. The full variable domain, completed using reference TRBV28 and TRBJ2-7, is DVKVTQSSRYLVKRTGEKVFLECVQDMDHENMFWYRQDPGLGLRLIYFSYDVKMKEKGDIPEGYSVSREKKERFSLILESASTNQTSMYLCASSLRASGGYEQYFGPGTRLTVT.

In its sample, this clone was seen once. V gene TRBV28 combines with J gene TRBJ2-7; TRBD2 matches at 10 bases. The CDR3 length is 15 residues. After removal of 2 bases from V and 9 bases from J, the junction contained 10 bases not matched to a gene. In germline, CDR1 is MDHEN, CDR2 SYDVKM. CDR3 DNA sequence: TGTGCCAGCAGTTTACGGCCTAGCGGGAGTATACCGCAGTACTTC. Translating it yields CASSLRPSGSIPQYF. Together with reference TRBV28 and TRBJ2-7, the CDR3 gives the full variable domain: DVKVTQSSRYLVKRTGEKVFLECVQDMDHENMFWYRQDPGLGLRLIYFSYDVKMKEKGDIPEGYSVSREKKERFSLILESASTNQTSMYLCASSLRPSGSIPQYFGPGTRLTVT.

The DNA for the CDR3 is TGCGCCAGCAGCCGGGACAGGGTGAACACTGAAGCTTTCTTT. This encodes CASSRDRVNTEAFF. This sequence joins TRBV5-1 and TRBJ1-1, with 9 bases matching TRBD1. J was trimmed by 0 bases and V by 4 bases; bases with no gene match: 1. The CDR3 has 14 residues. The germline gives CDR1 SGHRS, CDR2 YFSETQ. The full variable domain, with the rest looked up from reference TRBV5-1 and TRBJ1-1, is KAGVTQTPRYLIKTRGQQVTLSCSPISGHRSVSWYQQTPGQGLQFLFEYFSETQRNKGNFPGRFSGRQFSNSRSEMNVSTLELGDSALYLCASSRDRVNTEAFFGQGTRLTVV.

The chain employs TRBV27 and TRBJ1-5, with no clear D. The CDR3 covers 14 residues. Trimming left V 5 bases short and J 2 bases short, with 10 bases between. Germline V gene data show CDR1 as MNHEY and CDR2 as SMNVEV (reference sequence). In nucleotides, the CDR3 is TGTGCCAGCAGTGTCGGCACGGGCAATCAGCCCCAGCATTTT. It encodes CASSVGTGNQPQHF.

The V gene is TRBV25-1, the J gene TRBJ1-2, with unresolved D. The V gene lost 6 bases and the J gene lost 4 bases, with 12 bases spanning the gap. The CDR3 spans 13 residues. In germline, CDR1 is MGHDK, CDR2 SYGVNS. In DNA form, the CDR3 reads TGTGCCAGCAGCGTGGAAAGGCTCTATGGCTACACCTTC. It encodes CASSVERLYGYTF.

The chain joins TRBV5-5 to TRBJ1-1; TRBD1 agrees at 8 bases. The CDR3 contains 13 residues. The germline gives CDR1 SGHKS, CDR2 YYEKEE (reference sequence). The junction had 2 bases not matched to a gene; V was cut back by 4 bases and J by 3 bases. DNA of the CDR3: TGTGCCAGCAGCGGGGACAGGCACACTGAAGCTTTCTTT. Translating it yields CASSGDRHTEAFF.

This rearrangement joins TRBV27 to TRBJ2-7; 9 nucleotides line up with TRBD2. The germline CDR1 and CDR2 sequences are MNHEY and SMNVEV (reference sequence). The trim removed 4 bases at V and 3 bases at J, leaving 10 bases unmatched. The CDR3 is 16 amino acids. This CDR3 reads CASSSPGSGSHYEQYF. DNA of the CDR3: TGTGCCAGCAGTTCCCCTGGTAGCGGGAGCCACTACGAGCAGTACTTC.

The chain links TRBV5-1 to TRBJ2-2; no reliable D call. This CDR3 region has 15 residues. V was pared by 0 bases and J by 5 bases, with 11 bases between. Per germline, CDR1 SGHRS and CDR2 YFSETQ. CDR3 amino acids: CASSLGAERTGELFF. The DNA for the CDR3 is TGCGCCAGCAGCTTGGGGGCAGAGCGAACCGGGGAGCTGTTTTTT.

This clone was detected a few times. This chain joins TRBV28 and TRBJ1-1; 7 nucleotides align to TRBD1. V was clipped by 5 bases and J by 3 bases; unmatched bases: 9. The CDR3 loop spans 15 amino acids. The V gene's germline CDR1 is MDHEN and CDR2 SYDVKM. For the CDR3, the DNA is TGTGCCAGCAGTCCTCGACAGGGCGGAGACACTGAAGCTTTCTTT. Amino acid sequence: CASSPRQGGDTEAFF.

The chain is built from TRBV7-2 and TRBJ2-1; possible D gene TRBD2, 5 bases. The germline V gene has CDR1 SGHTA and CDR2 FQGNSA. The CDR3 is 16 amino acids. The ends were cut back, 5 bases at V and 0 bases at J, with 14 bases in the middle. The CDR3, as DNA: TGTGCCAGCAGCATACAGCGGACCTCCTCCTACAATGAGCAGTTCTTC. Protein product: CASSIQRTSSYNEQFF.

This clone came up a few times. V usage is TRBV20-1 and J usage is TRBJ1-4, with D uncertain. The germline gives CDR1 DFQATT, CDR2 SNEGSKA (reference sequence). Trimming stripped 1 base from V and 12 bases from J, with 9 bases between. The CDR3 runs 11 residues. The CDR3: CSARVDGELFF. DNA of the CDR3: TGCAGTGCTAGAGTAGATGGGGAACTGTTTTTT.

The rearrangement uses TRBV5-6 and TRBJ2-1, with 10 bases matching TRBD2. V lost 2 bases and J lost 6; bases outside the gene matches: 2. Per germline, CDR1 SGHDT and CDR2 YYEEEE. The CDR3 extends over 14 amino acids. CDR3 in amino acids: CASSFRTSGNEQFF. CDR3 DNA: TGTGCCAGCAGCTTTAGGACTAGCGGCAATGAGCAGTTCTTC.

The chain has TRBV4-1 and TRBJ2-7, with TRBD1 identical over 8 bases. The CDR3 loop spans 15 amino acids. With V trimmed by 3 bases and J by 3 bases, 7 bases remained unmatched. The V gene's germline CDR1 is MGHRA and CDR2 YSYEKL. CDR3 sequence: CASSQAWTGNYEQYF. Here the CDR3 DNA reads TGCGCCAGCAGCCAGGCATGGACAGGGAACTACGAGCAGTACTTC.